A selection of T cell receptor beta chains follows, all from one sample in a study of blood T cell repertoires in COVID-19. This table comes from immunoSEQ multiplex PCR, and its TCRdb copy is limited to in-frame clones, with some not included. This table has around 400,000 clones, around four fifths appearing once. The sequenced sample consisted of PBMCs or T cells enriched from blood (not recorded which). The receptors originated from a woman between 50 and 59 years old who had recovered from COVID-19. The CDR3 runs from the conserved cysteine through the conserved F or W. D genes are given only for firm matches. Some rows have no size entry. The others give once, few or many, or a class for an expanded clone.

D gene,J gene,clone size,V gene,CDR3 protein,CDR3 DNA
TRBD1,TRBJ2-7,few,TRBV5-6,CASSRSGTGLEQYF,TGTGCCAGCAGCCGATCCGGGACAGGGCTCGAGCAGTACTTC
TRBD1,TRBJ1-2,-,TRBV12-5,CASGLAAGTVYGYTF,TGTGCTAGTGGTTTGGCAGCCGGGACAGTCTATGGCTACACCTTC
-,TRBJ2-7,once,TRBV6-2/TRBV6-3,CASSYSTSFSEQYF,TGTGCCAGCAGTTACTCGACTAGTTTCTCCGAGCAGTACTTC
TRBD1,TRBJ2-1,-,TRBV19,CASGQGVSSYNEQFF,TGTGCCAGTGGACAGGGGGTCAGCTCCTACAATGAGCAGTTCTTC
-,TRBJ2-1,-,TRBV4-2,CASSSNSENNEQFF,TGTGCCAGCAGCTCAAATAGTGAGAACAATGAGCAGTTCTTC
-,TRBJ1-2,once,TRBV19,CASSIEGVRGPNYGYTF,TGTGCCAGTAGTATAGAGGGGGTCAGGGGCCCTAACTATGGCTACACCTTC
-,TRBJ2-7,-,TRBV29-1,CSGGGSTGEQYF,TGCAGCGGTGGCGGCAGCACGGGAGAGCAGTACTTC
-,TRBJ2-1,-,TRBV27,CASFTRANEQFF,TGTGCCAGCTTCACTAGAGCCAATGAGCAGTTCTTC
-,TRBJ2-7,-,TRBV27,CASSFRLEYEQYF,TGTGCCAGCAGTTTCAGACTGGAATACGAGCAGTACTTC
TRBD1,TRBJ1-6,few,TRBV5-4,CASSRQGDYNSPLHF,TGTGCCAGCAGCAGACAGGGGGACTATAATTCACCCCTCCACTTT
-,TRBJ1-5,-,TRBV4-2,CASSQGTGMSNQPQHF,TGTGCCAGCAGCCAGGGTACAGGGATGAGCAATCAGCCCCAGCATTTT
-,TRBJ1-1,-,TRBV9,CASSVGPGGNTEAFF,TGTGCCAGCAGCGTAGGACCGGGGGGGAACACTGAAGCTTTCTTT
TRBD1,TRBJ1-5,-,TRBV6-5,CASRTGVSSQPQHF,TGTGCCAGCAGAACAGGGGTTTCTTCTCAGCCCCAGCATTTT
-,TRBJ1-1,-,TRBV9,CASSVGSTGGMAEAFF,TGTGCCAGCAGCGTAGGGTCGACCGGGGGAATGGCTGAAGCTTTCTTT
-,TRBJ1-4,-,TRBV7-6,CASRPTGATNEKLFF,TGTGCCAGCAGGCCCACAGGAGCAACTAATGAAAAACTGTTTTTT
-,TRBJ1-4,-,TRBV6-5,CASLTDRSNEKLFF,TGTGCCAGCCTAACTGACAGGTCTAATGAAAAACTGTTTTTT
TRBD2,TRBJ2-1,-,TRBV7-2,CASSLVSGTSGSRYNEQFF,TGTGCCAGCAGCTTAGTTTCCGGGACTAGCGGGAGTCGCTACAATGAGCAGTTCTTC
TRBD2,TRBJ2-7,once,TRBV12-3/TRBV12-4,CASSSTSGRLAYF,TGTGCCAGCAGTTCGACTAGCGGGAGGTTGGCGTACTTC
-,TRBJ2-5,-,TRBV6-1,CASSANGGISGETQYF,TGTGCCAGCAGTGCCAACGGCGGGATCTCAGGGGAGACCCAGTACTTC
TRBD1,TRBJ2-1,-,TRBV4-1,CASSPDRGGGYNEQFF,TGCGCCAGCAGCCCGGACAGGGGCGGCGGCTACAATGAGCAGTTCTTC
TRBD1,TRBJ1-5,-,TRBV5-4,CASSRGLGQPQHF,TGTGCCAGCAGCAGGGGGCTAGGTCAGCCCCAGCATTTT
-,TRBJ1-1,once,TRBV18,CASSPQGTTEAFF,TGTGCCAGCTCGCCGCAGGGGACCACTGAAGCTTTCTTT
-,TRBJ1-5,-,TRBV19,CASSSNSGLVDSNQPQHF,TGTGCCAGTAGTTCTAATAGTGGGCTCGTGGATAGCAATCAGCCCCAGCATTTT
-,TRBJ1-6,-,TRBV29-1,CSVLVRTDSPLHF,TGCAGCGTTCTGGTCCGGACTGATTCACCCCTCCACTTT
-,TRBJ2-3,-,TRBV2,CASSEGSPWLDTQYF,TGTGCCAGCAGTGAGGGCTCTCCCTGGTTAGATACGCAGTATTTT
-,TRBJ2-3,-,TRBV5-1,CASSLEARSTDTQYF,TGCGCCAGCAGCTTGGAAGCTCGGAGCACAGATACGCAGTATTTT
TRBD2,TRBJ2-3,once,TRBV5-1,CASSQDRAGWSTDTQYF,TGCGCCAGCAGCCAAGACCGAGCGGGATGGTCCACAGATACGCAGTATTTT
TRBD2,TRBJ2-1,-,TRBV30,CAWKIAGGTNEQFF,TGTGCCTGGAAGATCGCGGGGGGGACCAATGAGCAGTTCTTC
-,TRBJ1-2,-,TRBV30,CAWSSPYGTPYGYTF,TGTGCCTGGAGTTCCCCCTACGGGACACCTTATGGCTACACCTTC
-,TRBJ1-2,-,TRBV6-1,CASSELSGRDYGYTF,TGTGCCAGCAGTGAATTATCTGGGCGGGACTATGGCTACACCTTC
-,TRBJ1-3,-,TRBV18,CASSIASGNTIYF,TGTGCCAGCTCGATCGCCAGTGGAAACACCATATATTTT
-,TRBJ1-1,-,TRBV27,CASFEPSTGNTEAFF,TGTGCCAGCTTCGAGCCTTCTACAGGGAACACTGAAGCTTTCTTT
TRBD1,TRBJ2-7,-,TRBV15,CATSNIGTGSHEQYF,TGTGCCACCAGCAACATCGGGACAGGGTCCCACGAGCAGTACTTC
-,TRBJ2-5,-,TRBV29-1,CSVEFVGETQYF,TGCAGCGTTGAGTTTGTCGGAGAGACCCAGTACTTC
TRBD1,TRBJ1-4,-,TRBV9,CASSLTGEVNEKLFF,TGTGCCAGCAGCTTGACAGGGGAGGTTAATGAAAAACTGTTTTTT
TRBD1,TRBJ1-1,-,TRBV7-9,CASSATGGNSEAFF,TGTGCCAGCAGCGCGACAGGGGGGAACTCTGAAGCTTTCTTT